The rows below give T cell receptor beta chains drawn from one sample of a study of technical replicates of blood from a handful of donors. The table came from immunoSEQ multiplex PCR; TCRdb's copy has only in-frame clones and leaves some out. This table has approximately 70,000 clones, around 95% appearing once. Material: T cells isolated from PBMCs. These TCRs come from a human donor in good health. CDR3s include the opening cysteine and the closing phenylalanine or tryptophan. The order of the fields is CDR3 DNA, CDR3 protein, J gene, clone size, V gene, D gene. D genes are given only for firm matches. A row's size may be missing; if present it is once, few, many or a size class.

cdr3_nt: TGTGCCAGTAGTCTACAGGGCCTGAACACTGAAGCTTTCTTT; cdr3_aa: CASSLQGLNTEAFF; j_call: TRBJ1-1; clone_size: -; v_call: TRBV19; d_call: -
cdr3_nt: TGTGCCAGCAGCCAAACAAGACTCCAGACCCCCTACGAGCAGTACTTC; cdr3_aa: CASSQTRLQTPYEQYF; j_call: TRBJ2-7; clone_size: -; v_call: TRBV11-2; d_call: -
cdr3_nt: TGTGCCAGCAGCTTAGTAGGGACTGGGGGCAATCAGCCCCAGCATTTT; cdr3_aa: CASSLVGTGGNQPQHF; j_call: TRBJ1-5; clone_size: -; v_call: TRBV7-8; d_call: -
cdr3_nt: TGTGCCAGCAGGTCGAGTAGGGGGTCCCTCACAGATACGCAGTATTTT; cdr3_aa: CASRSSRGSLTDTQYF; j_call: TRBJ2-3; clone_size: -; v_call: TRBV7-9; d_call: -
cdr3_nt: TGCGCCAGCAGGAGAGCAGGGCCGAACACCGGGGAGCTGTTTTTT; cdr3_aa: CASRRAGPNTGELFF; j_call: TRBJ2-2; clone_size: once; v_call: TRBV10-2; d_call: -
cdr3_nt: TGTGCCAGCAGCTCCGGGACAGGTTCATCACCCCTCCACTTT; cdr3_aa: CASSSGTGSSPLHF; j_call: TRBJ1-6; clone_size: -; v_call: TRBV11-2; d_call: TRBD1
cdr3_nt: TGTGCCAGCAGCTTCAGACCGGACATAAACTCTGGAAACACCATATATTTT; cdr3_aa: CASSFRPDINSGNTIYF; j_call: TRBJ1-3; clone_size: -; v_call: TRBV11-3; d_call: -
cdr3_nt: TGCGCCAGCAGCCCGACAGGGGACTACGAGCAGTACTTC; cdr3_aa: CASSPTGDYEQYF; j_call: TRBJ2-7; clone_size: -; v_call: TRBV5-1; d_call: TRBD1
cdr3_nt: TGTGCCTGGAAGACAGGGGATCGTTCTGGAAACACCATATATTTT; cdr3_aa: CAWKTGDRSGNTIYF; j_call: TRBJ1-3; clone_size: -; v_call: TRBV30; d_call: TRBD1
cdr3_nt: TGTGCCAGCAGCCGGAAGCGTCGACCTTGGGGGCAGCAGTACTTC; cdr3_aa: CASSRKRRPWGQQYF; j_call: TRBJ2-7; clone_size: -; v_call: TRBV6-4; d_call: -
cdr3_nt: TGTGCCAGCAGTGTATTTGGACAGTCCGAGCAGTACTTC; cdr3_aa: CASSVFGQSEQYF; j_call: TRBJ2-7; clone_size: -; v_call: TRBV27; d_call: -
cdr3_nt: TGCGCCAGCAGTCCTAGCGGAACCTACGAGCAGTACTTC; cdr3_aa: CASSPSGTYEQYF; j_call: TRBJ2-7; clone_size: -; v_call: TRBV10-1; d_call: TRBD2
cdr3_nt: TGCGCCAGCAGCTTGGTGGCAGGGCCTCCACCCCTCCACTTT; cdr3_aa: CASSLVAGPPPLHF; j_call: TRBJ1-6; clone_size: -; v_call: TRBV5-1; d_call: -
cdr3_nt: TGTGCTAGCAGCTTTAATTGGGGACAGGGGGCTACGGTCTACGAGCAGTACTTC; cdr3_aa: CASSFNWGQGATVYEQYF; j_call: TRBJ2-7; clone_size: -; v_call: TRBV7-7; d_call: TRBD1
cdr3_nt: TGTGCCAGCAGCCTACAAGAGACCCAGTACTTC; cdr3_aa: CASSLQETQYF; j_call: TRBJ2-5; clone_size: once; v_call: TRBV7-9; d_call: -
cdr3_nt: TGCAGCGTTGTCTGGTCAGGGCCCTCGAATGAGCAGTTCTTC; cdr3_aa: CSVVWSGPSNEQFF; j_call: TRBJ2-1; clone_size: -; v_call: TRBV29-1; d_call: -
cdr3_nt: TGTGCCAGCAGCTGCTTAGGGACTAGCGGGAGCGGGGTCAAAAACATTCAGTACTTC; cdr3_aa: CASSCLGTSGSGVKNIQYF; j_call: TRBJ2-4; clone_size: -; v_call: TRBV7-6; d_call: TRBD2
cdr3_nt: TGTGCCAGCAGCTTAGAACCTCCCAGGGCGATAATTCCAGATACGCAGTATTTT; cdr3_aa: CASSLEPPRAIIPDTQYF; j_call: TRBJ2-3; clone_size: -; v_call: TRBV7-9; d_call: -
cdr3_nt: TGTGCCAGCAATCACCCCGGGACTCTAATCACCGGGGAGCTGTTTTTT; cdr3_aa: CASNHPGTLITGELFF; j_call: TRBJ2-2; clone_size: -; v_call: TRBV27; d_call: -
cdr3_nt: TGTGCCAGCCATCAGTGGCTGGACAGACCCTACGAGCAGTACTTC; cdr3_aa: CASHQWLDRPYEQYF; j_call: TRBJ2-7; clone_size: once; v_call: TRBV7-9; d_call: -
cdr3_nt: TGTGCCAGCAGCTTGGACAGATCTGGGGCCAACGTCCTGACTTTC; cdr3_aa: CASSLDRSGANVLTF; j_call: TRBJ2-6; clone_size: -; v_call: TRBV7-3; d_call: -
cdr3_nt: TGTGCCAGCTCGGTTGGACAGGGTGCTATTGAAGCTTTCTTT; cdr3_aa: CASSVGQGAIEAFF; j_call: TRBJ1-1; clone_size: -; v_call: TRBV7-3; d_call: TRBD1
cdr3_nt: TGCGCCAGCAGCCAAGAGGGCCGGCAAGAGACCCAGTACTTC; cdr3_aa: CASSQEGRQETQYF; j_call: TRBJ2-5; clone_size: -; v_call: TRBV4-1; d_call: -
cdr3_nt: TGTGCCAGCAACAGGGCGCAGAATAGCAATCAGCCCCAGCATTTT; cdr3_aa: CASNRAQNSNQPQHF; j_call: TRBJ1-5; clone_size: -; v_call: TRBV5-6; d_call: -
cdr3_nt: TGTGCCAGCAGTCCGATCAGGGTGAGCAATCAGCCCCAGCATTTT; cdr3_aa: CASSPIRVSNQPQHF; j_call: TRBJ1-5; clone_size: -; v_call: TRBV6-1; d_call: -
cdr3_nt: TGTGCCAGCAGTGTATTACCGGGTGAGAATCAGCCCCAGCATTTT; cdr3_aa: CASSVLPGENQPQHF; j_call: TRBJ1-5; clone_size: -; v_call: TRBV6-4; d_call: -
cdr3_nt: TGTGCCAGCAGTTACTCAGCCAGGGTTCGAAATGAGCAGTTCTTC; cdr3_aa: CASSYSARVRNEQFF; j_call: TRBJ2-1; clone_size: -; v_call: TRBV6-5; d_call: -
cdr3_nt: TGTGCCAGCAGCTCCGACAGGAGACCTCCTGGAAACACCATATATTTT; cdr3_aa: CASSSDRRPPGNTIYF; j_call: TRBJ1-3; clone_size: -; v_call: TRBV7-2; d_call: -
cdr3_nt: TGCGCCAGCAGCTCGGGACAGGGTCGCGAGACCCAGTACTTC; cdr3_aa: CASSSGQGRETQYF; j_call: TRBJ2-5; clone_size: -; v_call: TRBV5-1; d_call: TRBD1
cdr3_nt: TGCGCCAGCAGCATACGGACAGTAACTAATGAGCAGTTCTTC; cdr3_aa: CASSIRTVTNEQFF; j_call: TRBJ2-1; clone_size: -; v_call: TRBV5-1; d_call: -
cdr3_nt: TGCGCCAGCGGAGAAGGACAGGGGAGCTACGAGCAGTACTTC; cdr3_aa: CASGEGQGSYEQYF; j_call: TRBJ2-7; clone_size: -; v_call: TRBV10-2; d_call: TRBD1
cdr3_nt: TGCGCCAGCAGCCCTATGGACAGGGGGCGGGGGAGCAACACTGAAGCTTTCTTT; cdr3_aa: CASSPMDRGRGSNTEAFF; j_call: TRBJ1-1; clone_size: -; v_call: TRBV5-1; d_call: TRBD1
cdr3_nt: TGTGCCAGCAGTTTAGTTGGGGAGTACAGCACCGGGGAGCTGTTTTTT; cdr3_aa: CASSLVGEYSTGELFF; j_call: TRBJ2-2; clone_size: -; v_call: TRBV27; d_call: -
cdr3_nt: TGTGCCAGCAGCCAGGGACAGGGGAGGGGGGCCAAAAACATTCAGTACTTC; cdr3_aa: CASSQGQGRGAKNIQYF; j_call: TRBJ2-4; clone_size: -; v_call: TRBV5-4; d_call: TRBD1
cdr3_nt: TGCGCCAGCAGCTTGGACTACCAAGAGACCCAGTACTTC; cdr3_aa: CASSLDYQETQYF; j_call: TRBJ2-5; clone_size: -; v_call: TRBV5-1; d_call: -
cdr3_nt: TGTGCCAGCACCTCCCTGGGGCTTGGCTACACCTTC; cdr3_aa: CASTSLGLGYTF; j_call: TRBJ1-2; clone_size: -; v_call: TRBV5-4; d_call: -
cdr3_nt: TGCGCCAGCAGCCGTATTTCGTCTAGTCACTACGGGACAGGGGTCGCCCAAAACACTGAAGCTTTCTTT; cdr3_aa: CASSRISSSHYGTGVAQNTEAFF; j_call: TRBJ1-1; clone_size: -; v_call: TRBV5-1; d_call: TRBD1
cdr3_nt: TGTGCCAGCTCACCCTCAACAGTCACAAACACCGGGGAGCTGTTTTTT; cdr3_aa: CASSPSTVTNTGELFF; j_call: TRBJ2-2; clone_size: once; v_call: TRBV18; d_call: -
cdr3_nt: TGTGCCAGTAGTTCCGGGACTCCCACAGATACGCAGTATTTT; cdr3_aa: CASSSGTPTDTQYF; j_call: TRBJ2-3; clone_size: -; v_call: TRBV19; d_call: -
cdr3_nt: TGTGCCAGCAGTGTTTCAGGGGGCACTGAAGCTTTCTTT; cdr3_aa: CASSVSGGTEAFF; j_call: TRBJ1-1; clone_size: -; v_call: TRBV25-1; d_call: TRBD1
cdr3_nt: TGCGCCAGCAGTTATACAGGGGATTATAATACTGAAGCTTTCTTT; cdr3_aa: CASSYTGDYNTEAFF; j_call: TRBJ1-1; clone_size: -; v_call: TRBV5-1; d_call: TRBD1
cdr3_nt: TGCGCCAGCAGCTTGGACCAGGGAGGCGCCGATGGCTACACCTTC; cdr3_aa: CASSLDQGGADGYTF; j_call: TRBJ1-2; clone_size: -; v_call: TRBV5-1; d_call: -
cdr3_nt: TGTGCCAGCAGCTTTACTTCGGGCACTGAAGCTTTCTTT; cdr3_aa: CASSFTSGTEAFF; j_call: TRBJ1-1; clone_size: -; v_call: TRBV11-3; d_call: -
cdr3_nt: TGTGCCAGTTCCCTAACGGGACTAGCGGCCTACGAGCAGTACTTC; cdr3_aa: CASSLTGLAAYEQYF; j_call: TRBJ2-7; clone_size: -; v_call: TRBV25-1; d_call: TRBD2
cdr3_nt: TGTGCCAGTGGGGACAGGACGTTCTCTGGAAACACCATATATTTT; cdr3_aa: CASGDRTFSGNTIYF; j_call: TRBJ1-3; clone_size: -; v_call: TRBV10-3; d_call: TRBD1
cdr3_nt: TGCGCCAGCAGCTTTACAGGGGATAGCAATCAGCCCCAGCATTTT; cdr3_aa: CASSFTGDSNQPQHF; j_call: TRBJ1-5; clone_size: -; v_call: TRBV5-1; d_call: TRBD1
cdr3_nt: TGTGCCAGCAGCTTAGCTTTCGCAGCGAGCTCCTACAATGAGCAGTTCTTC; cdr3_aa: CASSLAFAASSYNEQFF; j_call: TRBJ2-1; clone_size: -; v_call: TRBV7-2; d_call: -
cdr3_nt: TGTGCCAGCAACTCGCTAAACGGTCCCTCCTACGAGCAGTACTTC; cdr3_aa: CASNSLNGPSYEQYF; j_call: TRBJ2-7; clone_size: -; v_call: TRBV11-2; d_call: -
cdr3_nt: TGTGCCAGCAGCCGGGGGAGTCTCGAGCAGTACTTC; cdr3_aa: CASSRGSLEQYF; j_call: TRBJ2-7; clone_size: -; v_call: TRBV5-4; d_call: -
cdr3_nt: TGTGCCAGCAGTGGAGGGTCCAGTAGAAACACCATATATTTT; cdr3_aa: CASSGGSSRNTIYF; j_call: TRBJ1-3; clone_size: -; v_call: TRBV6-1; d_call: -
cdr3_nt: TGCGCCAGCAGGTCTACCGCGGGAGAAACCGGGGAGCTGTTTTTT; cdr3_aa: CASRSTAGETGELFF; j_call: TRBJ2-2; clone_size: -; v_call: TRBV5-1; d_call: TRBD2
cdr3_nt: TGTGCCAGCAGTTACATTTTGGCGGGAGTCCTCAATGAGCAGTTCTTC; cdr3_aa: CASSYILAGVLNEQFF; j_call: TRBJ2-1; clone_size: -; v_call: TRBV6-6; d_call: TRBD2
cdr3_nt: TGTGCCAGCGAGGAGATGACTTTGGCCCCTGAAGCTTTCTTT; cdr3_aa: CASEEMTLAPEAFF; j_call: TRBJ1-1; clone_size: -; v_call: TRBV2; d_call: -
cdr3_nt: TGTGCCAGCAGTTTATTCCTAAAGGGGACCGGGGAGCTGTTTTTT; cdr3_aa: CASSLFLKGTGELFF; j_call: TRBJ2-2; clone_size: few; v_call: TRBV28; d_call: -
cdr3_nt: TGTGCCAGCAGTCCCGGGGGAACACCGAACACCGGGGAGCTGTTTTTT; cdr3_aa: CASSPGGTPNTGELFF; j_call: TRBJ2-2; clone_size: once; v_call: TRBV28; d_call: -
cdr3_nt: TGTGCCATCTCCCCAACTAGTTTCTACGAGCAGTACTTC; cdr3_aa: CAISPTSFYEQYF; j_call: TRBJ2-7; clone_size: -; v_call: TRBV10-3; d_call: -
cdr3_nt: TGTGCCAGCAGAGGGGACAGGGGGTACTCCTCCTACGAGCAGTACTTC; cdr3_aa: CASRGDRGYSSYEQYF; j_call: TRBJ2-7; clone_size: -; v_call: TRBV2; d_call: TRBD1
cdr3_nt: TGTGCCAGCACCCCGGCGGGGACCCAGAGCACAGATACGCAGTATTTT; cdr3_aa: CASTPAGTQSTDTQYF; j_call: TRBJ2-3; clone_size: once; v_call: TRBV5-4; d_call: -